These 25 T cell receptor beta chains originate from one sample sequenced in a study of metastatic and nonmetastatic thyroid tumors. No patient received treatment before thyroid surgery. TCRdb redid the clone calls on the PCR reads using MiXCR. The sample shows 30,000 to 45,000 clones, about a fifth of them seen only once. Sequences were obtained from blood. The source of these receptors is a female donor with papillary thyroid cancer or a benign thyroid nodule (not recorded which). Some clones in this sample may be carry-over from other donors' samples.

This clone occurred many times. The V and J genes are TRBV6-2 or TRBV6-3 and TRBJ1-1, with a possible D match to TRBD1 (5 bases). This CDR3 contains 14 residues. Between the trimmed V and J ends, which lost 11 bases and 1 base, there was a span of 17 bases. Germline V lookup: CDR1 MNHEY, CDR2 SVGEGT. CDR3 residues: CAAVKAGGNTEAFF. As DNA, the CDR3 is TGTGCCGCCGTAAAGGCTGGGGGGAACACTGAAGCTTTCTTT.

There are a few counts of this clone. The CDR3 nucleotides are TGTGCCAGCAGTGTAACTAGCGGGATGAACACCGGGGAGCTGTTTTTT. Translated, it gives CASSVTSGMNTGELFF. The chain recombines TRBV28 with TRBJ2-2; TRBD2 aligns across 10 bases. The junction had 4 bases not matched to a gene; V was cut back by 5 bases and J by 1 base. Germline-derived CDR1 and CDR2 are MDHEN and SYDVKM. This CDR3 region has 16 residues. The entire variable domain, with the rest obtained from reference TRBV28 and TRBJ2-2, is as follows: DVKVTQSSRYLVKRTGEKVFLECVQDMDHENMFWYRQDPGLGLRLIYFSYDVKMKEKGDIPEGYSVSREKKERFSLILESASTNQTSMYLCASSVTSGMNTGELFFGEGSRLTVL.

This clone has a count of ten or more. The CDR3 here is CASGGVIGYGYTF. CDR3 coding DNA: TGTGCCAGCGGCGGGGTTATAGGCTATGGCTACACCTTC. The V call is TRBV7-2, the J call TRBJ1-2; D not certain. This CDR3 comprises 13 residues. V was pared by 8 bases and J by 4 bases, with 14 bases between. Germline CDR1 is SGHTA and CDR2 is FQGNSA.

At least ten counts were recorded for this clone. This chain uses TRBV27 with TRBJ1-4; 10 bases map to TRBD1. The germline gives CDR1 MNHEY, CDR2 SMNVEV (reference sequence). This CDR3 region has 15 residues. J lost 6 bases, V lost 5 bases, and 6 bases had no gene match. CDR3 nucleotide sequence: TGTGCCAGCAGTGTGACAGGGGGCCAGGATGAAAAACTGTTTTTT. Translated, it gives CASSVTGGQDEKLFF.

This clone was counted between two and nine times. A read error may be the cause here, since a much bigger clone is one base away. CDR3 sequence: CATTWTSGIGEQFF. DNA for the CDR3: TGTGCCACCACATGGACTAGCGGGATTGGTGAGCAGTTCTTC. The chain combines TRBV2 with TRBJ2-1; 12 bases line up with TRBD2. The CDR3 spans 14 residues. Losses at the gene ends were 10 bases for V and 9 bases for J; bases not matched to a gene: 10. In germline, CDR1 is SNHLY, CDR2 FYNNEI. Complete variable domain (other parts from reference TRBV2 and TRBJ2-1): EPEVTQTPSHQVTQMGQEVILRCVPISNHLYFYWYRQILGQKVEFLVSFYNNEISEKSEIFDDQFSVERPDGSNFTLKIRSTKLEDSAMYFCATTWTSGIGEQFFGPGTRLTVL.

Points on this clone: A much larger clone lies a single base off, so this may be a read error. The CDR3 region is CASSLNCRETQYF. CDR3 nucleotide sequence: TGTGCCAGCAGCTTAAATTGTCGAGAGACCCAGTACTTC. The V call is TRBV7-3, the J call TRBJ2-5; no firm D call. Germline CDR1 and CDR2: SGHTA and FQGTGA. The CDR3 contains 13 residues. V was trimmed by 1 base and J by 4 bases, leaving 7 bases between them.

The chain recombines TRBV7-8 with TRBJ1-3; D gene uncertain. The CDR3 has 15 amino acids. Trimming shortened V by 3 bases and J by 0 bases, and 9 bases separated the two germline ends. Per germline, CDR1 SGHVS and CDR2 FQNEAQ. CDR3 sequence reads: CASSLCPYSGNTIYF. DNA of the CDR3: TGTGCCAGCAGCTTGTGCCCTTACTCTGGAAACACCATATATTTT.

CDR3 protein: CASGLCLSHEQFF. The CDR3 DNA sequence: TGTGCTAGTGGTTTGTGCCTATCTCATGAGCAGTTCTTC. The rearrangement joins TRBV12-5 to TRBJ2-1, with unresolved D. This CDR3 has 13 amino acids. CDR1 is LGHNT and CDR2 is FRNRAP in the germline V gene. V was shortened by 2 bases and J by 8 bases, with 10 bases between the two germline ends. The variable domain in full, completed from reference TRBV12-5 and TRBJ2-1, reads DARVTQTPRHKVTEMGQEVTMRCQPILGHNTVFWYRQTMMQGLELLAYFRNRAPLDDSGMPKDRFSAEMPDATLATLKIQPSEPRDSAVYFCASGLCLSHEQFFGPGTRLTVL.

The CDR3 sequence is CASSETGEGGTQYF. In DNA form, the CDR3 reads TGTGCCAGCAGTGAAACCGGAGAAGGGGGGACACAGTACTTC. This rearrangement joins TRBV2 to TRBJ2-5, with D perhaps matching TRBD1 or TRBD2 (6 bases each). CDR1 and CDR2 (germline): SNHLY, FYNNEI. Trimming left V 2 bases short and J 11 bases short, with 18 bases between. CDR3 length equals 14 residues.

In its sample, this clone was seen a few times. The junction differs from germline at one of its ends, possibly a read error. The chain couples TRBV12-3 or TRBV12-4 to TRBJ1-2; D uncertain. CDR3 size: 11 residues. CDR3 in DNA: TGTGCCAGCCATGGTAACTATGTCTACACCTTC. Residues: CASHGNYVYTF.

This clone came up a few times. The chain carries TRBV10-3 and TRBJ2-7; weak D call: TRBD1 (5 bases). The CDR3 totals 12 residues. Per the germline V gene, CDR1 is ENHRY and CDR2 is SYGVKD. V shed 7 bases and J shed 3 bases, with 10 bases lying between them. CDR3 amino acids: CAIIDQGYEQYF. The CDR3 nucleotides are TGTGCCATCATTGATCAGGGCTACGAGCAGTACTTC.

The rearrangement joins TRBV7-9 to TRBJ2-5; D not resolved. Trimming pared 2 bases from V and 2 bases from J, leaving 12 bases between. The CDR3 length is 15 residues. Germline V gene data show CDR1 as SEHNR and CDR2 as FQNEAQ (reference sequence). This chain's CDR3 is CASSLSPIGQETQYF. In nucleotides, the CDR3 is TGTGCCAGCAGCTTATCACCTATAGGGCAAGAGACCCAGTACTTC.

This clone has a count of ten or more. V gene TRBV5-1 combines with J gene TRBJ2-7; 7 nucleotides match TRBD1. V dropped 0 bases and J dropped 6; count of bases not matched to a gene: 6. This CDR3 is 14 amino acids long. Germline CDR1 reads SGHRS; CDR2 reads YFSETQ. The CDR3, as DNA: TGCGCCAGCAGCTTGGGTCTCAGGGGGAGCGAGCAGTACTTC. It yields the protein CASSLGLRGSEQYF.

This clone was counted between two and nine times. A much larger clone lies a single base off, so this may be a read error. The chain joins TRBV7-9 to TRBJ1-6; 7 nucleotides agree with TRBD1. V lost 5 bases and J lost 8; bases outside the gene matches: 9. This CDR3 is built from 15 residues. The V gene's germline CDR1 is SEHNR and CDR2 FQNEAQ (reference sequence). The CDR3 DNA sequence: TGTGCCAGCAGCCCAGGGACAGTGAGAGATTCACCCCTCCACTTT. Protein sequence: CASSPGTVRDSPLHF.

This chain connects TRBV12-3 or TRBV12-4 to TRBJ1-2, with D maybe TRBD1 (5 bases). The CDR3 consists of 11 residues. The germline V and J ends were trimmed by 3 bases and 8 bases, with 7 bases remaining between them. The CDR3 nucleotides are TGTGCCAGCAGTTTGGGGGAGGGCTACACCTTC. Translating it yields CASSLGEGYTF.

The V gene is TRBV30, the J gene TRBJ1-2; D may be TRBD1 (5 bases). This CDR3 is 12 amino acids long. The V and J ends lost 2 bases and 8 bases respectively, with 12 bases between them. From germline, CDR1 is GTSNPN and CDR2 SVGIG (reference sequence). CDR3 coding DNA: TGTGCCTGGAGTCCCAGGGCCGGGGGCTACACCTTC. Amino acids: CAWSPRAGGYTF.

In its sample, this clone was seen a few times. The J gene is TRBJ2-7, the V gene TRBV7-2, with D hard to call. The CDR3 totals 11 residues. Germline lookup yields CDR1 SGHTA and CDR2 FQGNSA. V was clipped by 2 bases and J by 4 bases, with 3 bases between them. The CDR3 spells CASSLKYEQYF. In nucleotides, the CDR3 is TGTGCCAGCAGCTTAAAATACGAGCAGTACTTC. Supplemented by reference TRBV7-2 and TRBJ2-7, the full variable domain reads GAGVSQSPSNKVTEKGKDVELRCDPISGHTALYWYRQSLGQGLEFLIYFQGNSAPDKSGLPSDRFSAERTGGSVSTLTIQRTQQEDSAVYLCASSLKYEQYFGPGTRLTVT.

This clone was counted between two and nine times. The rearrangement links TRBV28 to TRBJ1-3; 8 nucleotides match TRBD1. Germline CDR1 reads MDHEN; CDR2 reads SYDVKM. Trimming removed 7 bases from V and 4 bases from J; junction bases left unmatched: 6. The CDR3 extends over 14 amino acids. CDR3 in DNA: TGTGCCAGCAACCCGGACAGGGACGGAAACACCATATATTTT. Protein: CASNPDRDGNTIYF.

This clone appeared many times. This chain uses TRBV5-1 with TRBJ2-1; 15 nucleotides agree with TRBD2. CDR1 and CDR2 from the germline V gene are SGHRS and YFSETQ. V lost 1 base to trimming and J lost 4 bases; unmatched junction nucleotides: 6. The CDR3 has 18 residues. This CDR3 reads CASSLNQGLAGGYNEQFF. In DNA form, the CDR3 reads TGCGCCAGCAGCTTGAATCAGGGACTAGCGGGAGGTTACAATGAGCAGTTCTTC.

This clone was detected a few times. This chain uses TRBV28 with TRBJ1-2; maybe TRBD1 (5 bases). Germline CDR1 MDHEN, CDR2 SYDVKM. This CDR3 contains 16 residues. The V end was cut by 6 bases, the J end by 6 bases, with 23 bases between. The CDR3: CASSLGSGTVGDGYTF. The CDR3 bases are TGTGCCAGCAGCTTAGGGTCCGGGACGGTTGGGGATGGCTACACCTTC.

Note on this clone: This clone may be a read error of a much larger clone one base away. The J gene is TRBJ2-2, the V gene TRBV15, with TRBD2 as a possible D gene (6 bases). The V end lost 1 base, the J end lost 13 bases, and 13 bases lay between the germline ends. Germline V gene sequence: CDR1 LNHNV, CDR2 YYDKDF (reference sequence). The CDR3 has 13 amino acids. The CDR3 bases are TGTGCCACCAGCAGAGGGGGGGACGACTGGCTGTTTTTT. Translation gives CATSRGGDDWLFF.

Ten or more counts support this clone. The chain uses TRBV18 and TRBJ1-5; possibly TRBD1 for D (6 bases). Trimming took 2 bases from V and 1 from J, leaving 9 bases between them. The CDR3 sequence is 15 residues long. In germline, CDR1 is KGHSH, CDR2 LQKENI. The CDR3 loop reads CASSPVQGSNQPQHF. CDR3 DNA: TGTGCCAGCTCACCAGTACAGGGAAGCAATCAGCCCCAGCATTTT.

Only a few counts were recorded for this clone. The chain is built from TRBV12-3 or TRBV12-4 and TRBJ2-1, with 8 bases aligning to TRBD2. The CDR3 loop spans 14 amino acids. Trimming removed 3 bases from V and 8 bases from J; junction bases left unmatched: 6. For the CDR3, the DNA is TGTGCCAGCAGTTTTGGGACTAGTAAAGATGAGCAGTTCTTC. Protein product: CASSFGTSKDEQFF.

This clone has just a few counts. The chain uses TRBV28 and TRBJ1-5, with D tentatively TRBD1 (6 bases). The CDR3 extends over 15 amino acids. Per germline, CDR1 MDHEN and CDR2 SYDVKM. V was cut by 1 base and J by 6 bases, with 13 bases left in between. CDR3 protein: CASSLYTRGGQPQHF. The DNA of the CDR3 is TGTGCCAGCAGTTTATACACCAGGGGCGGTCAGCCCCAGCATTTT.

This clone showed up many times. This chain uses TRBV13 with TRBJ1-1; unclear D gene. The CDR3 spans 13 residues. The V gene lost 2 bases and the J gene lost 1 base, with 5 bases spanning the gap. The germline V gene encodes CDR1 PRHDT and CDR2 FYEKMQ (reference sequence). This CDR3 is CASSLLGNTEAFF. As DNA, the CDR3 is TGTGCCAGCAGCTTACTCGGGAACACTGAAGCTTTCTTT.